Presented here are 13 T cell receptor beta chains from one specimen sequenced in a study of Ad26.COV2.S vaccination and SARS-CoV-2 variants. Specified treatment: some 19 received Ad26.COV2.S at low or high dose, single or two shots; 5 received placebo; per-sample allocation not given. Sampling was performed 63 days after the first vaccine or placebo injection. Data came from immunoSEQ multiplex PCR; TCRdb stores just in-frame clones and leaves some out. The table lists 440,000 or so clones, 90% of them singletons, with about 4.4% in the top ten. Sequenced here: peripheral blood, sampled in a trial of Ad26.COV2.S vaccine versus placebo. These TCRs come from a person between 18 and 60 years old who received the Ad26.COV2.S COVID-19 vaccine or a placebo.

This sequence joins TRBV7-3 and TRBJ1-1; maybe TRBD1 (5 bases). This CDR3 contains 13 residues. Germline CDR1 reads SGHTA; CDR2 reads FQGTGA. Trimming shortened V by 3 bases and J by 1 base, and 6 bases separated the two germline ends. CDR3 bases: TGTGCCAGCAGCTTGGACAAGAACACTGAAGCTTTCTTT. This codes for CASSLDKNTEAFF. Full variable domain (outside the CDR3, taken from reference TRBV7-3 and TRBJ1-1): GAGVSQTPSNKVTEKGKYVELRCDPISGHTALYWYRQSLGQGPEFLIYFQGTGAADDSGLPNDRFFAVRPEGSVSTLKIQRTERGDSAVYLCASSLDKNTEAFFGQGTRLTVV.

The chain is built from TRBV19 and TRBJ2-2; 11 bases match TRBD2. The germline V gene encodes CDR1 LNHDA and CDR2 SQIVND (reference sequence). This CDR3 is 17 amino acids long. V trimming: 3 bases; J trimming: 3 bases; junction bases outside the gene matches: 6. The CDR3 protein is CASSMASGRIDTGELFF. The CDR3 DNA sequence: TGTGCCAGTAGTATGGCTAGCGGGAGGATTGACACCGGGGAGCTGTTTTTT.

The V call is TRBV5-8, the J call TRBJ2-2; D perhaps matches TRBD2 (6 bases). The CDR3 runs to 15 residues. Germline V gives CDR1 SGHTS, CDR2 YDEGEE. V lost 4 bases, J lost 3 bases, and 13 bases lay in between. CDR3 nucleotide sequence: TGTGCCAGCAGCCAAGGAGGGCCGGACACCGGGGAGCTGTTTTTT. Amino acids: CASSQGGPDTGELFF.

In nucleotides, the CDR3 is TGTGCCACCTCAAGAGCGGGAGAAGATGAGCAGTTCTTC. Amino acid sequence: CATSRAGEDEQFF. This rearrangement joins TRBV9 to TRBJ2-1; TRBD2 agrees at 8 bases. The CDR3 runs 13 residues. The germline CDR1 and CDR2 sequences are SGDLS and YYNGEE. Trimming cost V 9 bases and J 8 bases; bases outside gene matches: 10.

In its sample, this clone was seen once. V gene TRBV28 combines with J gene TRBJ2-1; 8 bases line up with TRBD2. Germline CDR1 is MDHEN and CDR2 is SYDVKM. J lost 8 bases, V lost 5 bases, and 8 bases had no gene match. CDR3 size: 14 residues. The CDR3 bases are TGTGCCAGCAGTCCTGGGACTAGTACCCATGAGCAGTTCTTC. Translating it yields CASSPGTSTHEQFF.

This sequence joins TRBV29-1 and TRBJ2-1; D gene ambiguous. CDR3 length: 16 amino acids. In germline, CDR1 is SQVTM, CDR2 ANQGSEA. Trimming shortened V by 0 bases and J by 2 bases, and 14 bases separated the two germline ends. The CDR3 nucleotides are TGCAGCGTTGAAGATCACCCGGATTCCCCCTACAATGAGCAGTTCTTC. As protein: CSVEDHPDSPYNEQFF.

CDR3 nucleotide sequence: TGTGCCAGCAGTTCCCGACGGGGGACCTACGAGCAGTACTTC. It specifies CASSSRRGTYEQYF. The V gene is TRBV27, the J gene TRBJ2-7; D possibly corresponds to TRBD2 (6 bases). Trimming cost V 4 bases and J 2 bases, with 12 bases left between them. Looked up from germline, CDR1 is MNHEY and CDR2 is SMNVEV (reference sequence). The CDR3 spans 14 residues.

Comments on this clone: Other nucleotide sequences in the sample specify the same CDR3. The genes are TRBV18 and TRBJ2-7; perhaps D is TRBD1 or TRBD2 (6 bases each). CDR1 is KGHSH and CDR2 is LQKENI in the germline V gene. The CDR3 runs 13 residues. Trimming stripped 3 bases from V and 2 bases from J, with 8 bases between. The CDR3 coding sequence is TGTGCCAGCTCACCGGGGGGCCCCTACGAGCAGTACTTC. It translates to CASSPGGPYEQYF.

This rearrangement joins TRBV9 to TRBJ2-1; 7 bases are a match to TRBD2. The CDR3 runs to 14 residues. Germline CDR1 is SGDLS and CDR2 is YYNGEE. The V and J ends lost 4 bases and 8 bases, in that order; junction bases with no gene match: 9. The CDR3 DNA sequence: TGTGCCAGCAGCCCGATAGCGGGTGCCCATGAGCAGTTCTTC. Translating it yields CASSPIAGAHEQFF.

This rearrangement joins TRBV19 to TRBJ2-7; D possibly corresponds to TRBD1 (6 bases). The CDR3 loop spans 14 amino acids. Germline V gene sequence: CDR1 LNHDA, CDR2 SQIVND (reference sequence). The ends were cut back, 5 bases at V and 0 bases at J, with 11 bases in the middle. The DNA for the CDR3 is TGTGCCAGTAGTCAGGGGTTCCCCTCCTACGAGCAGTACTTC. Translating gives CASSQGFPSYEQYF. The whole variable domain, filled in from reference TRBV19 and TRBJ2-7, reads DGGITQSPKYLFRKEGQNVTLSCEQNLNHDAMYWYRQDPGQGLRLIYYSQIVNDFQKGDIAEGYSVSREKKESFPLTVTSAQKNPTAFYLCASSQGFPSYEQYFGPGTRLTVT.

The rearrangement joins TRBV14 to TRBJ2-7; D might be TRBD1 or TRBD2, each matching 5 bases. Germline V gene data show CDR1 as SGHDN and CDR2 as FVKESK. The CDR3 is 12 amino acids. The ends were cut back, 6 bases at V and 5 bases at J, with 11 bases in the middle. CDR3 DNA sequence: TGTGCCAGCAGTCCGGGGCGTAACGAGCAGTACTTC. Translated, it gives CASSPGRNEQYF. Full variable domain (rest looked up from reference TRBV14 and TRBJ2-7): EAGVTQFPSHSVIEKGQTVTLRCDPISGHDNLYWYRRVMGKEIKFLLHFVKESKQDESGMPNNRFLAERTGGTYSTLKVQPAELEDSGVYFCASSPGRNEQYFGPGTRLTVT.

The sample holds a few counts of this clone. The chain employs TRBV7-9 and TRBJ1-5; possibly TRBD1 for D (5 bases). There are 15 residues in the CDR3. In germline, CDR1 is SEHNR, CDR2 FQNEAQ (reference sequence). V was clipped by 0 bases and J by 8 bases, with 14 bases between them. This CDR3 is CASSLAGPSVEPQHF. The DNA of the CDR3 is TGTGCCAGCAGCTTAGCGGGACCCTCGGTTGAGCCCCAGCATTTT.

V is TRBV10-3 and J is TRBJ2-1; 15 bases are shared with TRBD2. There are 15 residues in the CDR3. Losses at the gene ends were 7 bases for V and 10 bases for J; bases not matched to a gene: 8. Looked up from germline, CDR1 is ENHRY and CDR2 is SYGVKD. Here the CDR3 reads CAITKGLAGGDEQFF. The CDR3 DNA sequence: TGTGCCATCACTAAGGGACTAGCGGGAGGTGACGAGCAGTTCTTC.